This is a list of T cell receptor beta chains from one sample in a study of cytomegalovirus exposure and HLA in healthy donors. Some clones are missing from TCRdb's copy, which holds only in-frame ones; the method was immunoSEQ multiplex PCR. Seen here are 150,000 or so clones, roughly 83% observed once, and the top ten hold about 8.3%. Sequenced input: PBMCs. These receptors came from a man aged 30 to 45 in good health and CMV-seropositive. CDR3s include the opening cysteine and the closing phenylalanine or tryptophan. A D gene is named only where the DNA matches it firmly. Expanded clones get a size class; other rows say once, few or many, or leave the size out.

TRBJ2-1,NA,NA,16,TRBV5-1,TGCGCCAGCAGGTATTGGTTACGGTCACCTTACAATGAGCAGTTCTTC,CASRYWLRSPYNEQFF
TRBJ2-5,NA,TRBD1,15,TRBV5-4,TGTGCCAGCAGCCCCAGGGGGCTTTCACAAGAGACCCAGTACTTC,CASSPRGLSQETQYF
TRBJ2-3,few,TRBD1,15,TRBV5-4,TGTGCCAGCAGCCTGACAGGGAGCGGCACAGATACGCAGTATTTT,CASSLTGSGTDTQYF
TRBJ2-1,NA,TRBD2,15,TRBV5-1,TGCGCCAGCAGCCCGTATAGCGGGAGAAGCAATGAGCAGTTCTTC,CASSPYSGRSNEQFF
TRBJ2-1,NA,NA,15,TRBV15,TGTGCCACCAGCAGAGAACCAGGGGCCTACAATGAGCAGTTCTTC,CATSREPGAYNEQFF
TRBJ2-5,NA,NA,14,TRBV18,TGTGCCAGCTCACCACCGAGGCTCGAGGGGACCCAGTACTTC,CASSPPRLEGTQYF
TRBJ1-2,NA,NA,14,TRBV7-6,TGTGCCAGCAGCAACGCCAGGCGCGTGAATGGCTACACCTTC,CASSNARRVNGYTF
TRBJ2-3,NA,NA,14,TRBV11-2,TGTGCCAGCAGCTTCAAGAGAAGCACAGATACGCAGTATTTT,CASSFKRSTDTQYF
TRBJ2-7,NA,TRBD1,14,TRBV10-2,TGCGCCATCTCCGACAGGGTAGAATCCTACGAGCAGTACTTC,CAISDRVESYEQYF
TRBJ1-2,NA,TRBD1,17,TRBV7-9,TGTGCCAGCAGCTTACCCCTCTCGGACAGGGCCAACTATGGCTACACCTTC,CASSLPLSDRANYGYTF